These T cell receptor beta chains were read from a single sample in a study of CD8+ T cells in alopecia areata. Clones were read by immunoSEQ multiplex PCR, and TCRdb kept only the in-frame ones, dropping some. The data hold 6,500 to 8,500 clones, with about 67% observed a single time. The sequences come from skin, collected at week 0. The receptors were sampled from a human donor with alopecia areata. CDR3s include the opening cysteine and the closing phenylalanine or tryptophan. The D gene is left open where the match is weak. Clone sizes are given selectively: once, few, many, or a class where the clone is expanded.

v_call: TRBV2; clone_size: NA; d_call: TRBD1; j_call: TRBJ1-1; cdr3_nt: TGTGCCAGCAAAAGAACAGGGGGCCGTATGAACACTGAAGCTTTCTTT; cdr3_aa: CASKRTGGRMNTEAFF
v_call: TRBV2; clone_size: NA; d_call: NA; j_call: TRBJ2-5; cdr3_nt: TGTGCCAGCAGTGAAACTGGAGGAGAGACCCAGTACTTC; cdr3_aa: CASSETGGETQYF
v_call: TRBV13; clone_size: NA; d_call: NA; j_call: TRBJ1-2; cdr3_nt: TGTGCCAGCAGCTCCCGTCGGTATGGCTACACCTTC; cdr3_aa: CASSSRRYGYTF
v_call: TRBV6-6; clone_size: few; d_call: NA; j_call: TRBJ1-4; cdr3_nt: TGTGCCAGCAGACGAGCGGGAGCAACTAATGAAAAACTGTTTTTT; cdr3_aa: CASRRAGATNEKLFF
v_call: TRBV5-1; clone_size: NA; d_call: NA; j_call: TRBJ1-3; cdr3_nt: TGCGCCAGCAGCTTGGTAGGGGGCTCTGGAAACACCATATATTTT; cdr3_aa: CASSLVGGSGNTIYF
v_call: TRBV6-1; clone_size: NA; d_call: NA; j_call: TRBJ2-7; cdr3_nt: TGTGCCAGCAGTGATTCCCAGGGGTACGAGCAGTACTTC; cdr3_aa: CASSDSQGYEQYF
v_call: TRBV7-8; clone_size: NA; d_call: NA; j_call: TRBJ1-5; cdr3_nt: TGTGCCAGCAGCTTAGTTCAGGGAGAGCAGCCCCAGCATTTT; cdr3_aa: CASSLVQGEQPQHF
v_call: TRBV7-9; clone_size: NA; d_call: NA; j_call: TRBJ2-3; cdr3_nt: TGTGCCAGCAGCTTAGAGCAGGCAGATACGCAGTATTTT; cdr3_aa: CASSLEQADTQYF
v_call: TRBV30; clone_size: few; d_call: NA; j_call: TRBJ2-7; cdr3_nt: TGTGCCTGGGGTCGTGGAGAGCAGTACTTC; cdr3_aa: CAWGRGEQYF
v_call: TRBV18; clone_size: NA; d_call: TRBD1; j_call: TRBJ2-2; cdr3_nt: TGTGCCAGCTCACCACCGTGGGCAGGGGGCGACACCGGGGAGCTGTTTTTT; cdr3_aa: CASSPPWAGGDTGELFF
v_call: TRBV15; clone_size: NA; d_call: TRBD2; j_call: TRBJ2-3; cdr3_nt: TGTGCCACCAGCAGAGATTTTAGCGGGGGGCCAGATACGCAGTATTTT; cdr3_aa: CATSRDFSGGPDTQYF
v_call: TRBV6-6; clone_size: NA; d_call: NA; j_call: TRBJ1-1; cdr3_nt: TGTGCCAGCAACCCTCCGTGGGGGGGCACTGAAGCTTTCTTT; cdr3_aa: CASNPPWGGTEAFF
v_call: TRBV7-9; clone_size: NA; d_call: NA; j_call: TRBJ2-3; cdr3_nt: TGTGCCAGCAGCTTAGCGGGGAGCACAGATACGCAGTATTTT; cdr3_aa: CASSLAGSTDTQYF
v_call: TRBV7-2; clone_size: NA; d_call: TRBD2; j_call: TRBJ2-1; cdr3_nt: TGTGCCAGCAGCTATCGGGGGGGCTCAAATGAGCAGTTCTTC; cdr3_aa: CASSYRGGSNEQFF